This T cell receptor beta chain was sequenced for a study of Ad26.COV2.S vaccination and SARS-CoV-2 variants. For the study at large: The trial was COV1001 and the donor's arm was Ad26.COV2.S. Ad26.COV2.S given intramuscularly, once or twice 56 days apart. Whole-study findings and limits: Vaccinees showed greater spike-specific TCR breadth than placebo recipients. Post-vaccination breadth of spike-specific CD8+ and CD4+ T cell responses was reportedly substantial.

The method was immunoSEQ multiplex PCR; TCRdb's version includes in-frame clones alone and lacks a portion of them. The data contain 500,000 or so clones, 85% to 90% of them singletons. The CDR3 sequence is 17 residues long. The V gene's germline CDR1 is PRHDT and CDR2 FYEKMQ (reference sequence). The germline V and J ends were trimmed by 2 bases and 0 bases, with 14 bases remaining between them. As for treatment: around 19 received Ad26.COV2.S at low or high dose, single or two shots; several received placebo; per-sample allocation not given. Day 63 following the first vaccine or placebo injection was when the samples were taken. Of note for this clone: The antigen is undetermined.

This chain links TRBV13 with TRBJ1-3; no reliable D call. This clonotype originated in a person between 18 and 65 years old who received the Ad26.COV2.S COVID-19 vaccine or a placebo. Material: peripheral blood, obtained in a trial of Ad26.COV2.S vaccine versus placebo. CDR3 loop: CASSLNSLHISGNTIYF. For the CDR3, the DNA is TGTGCCAGCAGCTTAAACAGCCTCCATATCTCTGGAAACACCATATATTTT.